The TCR beta chain described here comes from a study of blood T cell repertoires in COVID-19. At the level of the study: Acute and convalescent COVID-19 specimens originated in the United States, Italy and Spain.

Per the study methods: How many nucleated cells were present was estimated from reference gene primer amplification. Data came from immunoSEQ multiplex PCR; TCRdb stores just in-frame clones and leaves some out. Clone size and V and J calls were adopted from that table, with D and trimming inferred from the DNA. The repertoire holds 220,000 or so clones, with around 80% as singletons. What was sequenced was peripheral blood. This TCR was recovered from a woman aged 60-75 years who had recovered from COVID-19.

Written as DNA, the CDR3 is TGTGCCTGGAGTGCGACAGGGGGCCAACTATCGGGCTACACCTTC. Protein: CAWSATGGQLSGYTF. The chain has TRBV30 and TRBJ1-2; TRBD1 matches 10 bases. Trimming at V came to 1 base and at J to 8 bases, leaving 10 bases not matched to a gene. The germline V gene encodes CDR1 GTSNPN and CDR2 SVGIG (reference sequence). This CDR3 is built from 15 residues.